This TCR beta chain was found in a study of T cells in Graves' hyperthyroidism and ophthalmopathy. RNA transcripts yielded amplified TCR beta CDR3 regions. HTBI primers were the set used in a first-round RT-PCR of the TCR CDR3. TCRdb reprocessed the multiplex PCR reads via MiXCR and lists one record per CDR3 protein. The repertoire holds about 380,000 distinct CDR3 sequences, with about 15% as singletons. The CDR3 is 15 residues long. Trimming left V 0 bases short and J 3 bases short, with 9 bases between. Germline-derived CDR1 and CDR2 are SGHRS and YFSETQ. This clonotype was found many times. The clonotype was recovered from a woman under 40 with Graves' ophthalmopathy. Sequencing input: blood. The chain joins TRBV5-1 to TRBJ1-4; D unresolved. CDR3 in amino acids: CASSLEGIANEKLFF. The CDR3 DNA is TGCGCCAGCAGCTTGGAGGGTATAGCTAATGAAAAACTGTTTTTT. Using reference TRBV5-1 and TRBJ1-4 for the parts outside the CDR3, the full variable domain is KAGVTQTPRYLIKTRGQQVTLSCSPISGHRSVSWYQQTPGQGLQFLFEYFSETQRNKGNFPGRFSGRQFSNSRSEMNVSTLELGDSALYLCASSLEGIANEKLFFGSGTQLSVL.